These 22 T cell receptor beta chains were sequenced from one sample in a study of CD8 T cells in ankylosing spondylitis. Antigens for these TCRs are unknown. General study results and limits: It appeared that ankylosing spondylitis blood was characterized by a TCR beta motif of about eight highly homologous variants.

MiXCR, applied by TCRdb to the 5' RACE reads, yields one record per CDR3 protein. The sample has about 800,000 distinct CDR3 sequences; around 11% are singletons. The sample comprised blood, either unsorted or a sorted T cell fraction (not recorded which). Source of these receptors: a male donor with ankylosing spondylitis.

This chain uses TRBV6-1 with TRBJ2-1, with TRBD2 identical over 9 bases. V was pared by 7 bases and J by 6 bases, with 7 bases of the junction left unmatched. The germline V gene encodes CDR1 MNHNS and CDR2 SASEGT. This CDR3 has 14 residues. The CDR3 loop reads CASKFGTSSNEQFF. The CDR3 bases are TGTGCCAGCAAATTCGGGACTAGCAGCAATGAGCAGTTCTTC.

This clonotype was seen many times. The chain carries TRBV12-3 or TRBV12-4 and TRBJ1-1, with unresolved D. CDR3 size: 13 residues. V gave up 2 bases and J gave up 4 bases, with 8 bases separating them. CDR3 nucleotide sequence: TGTGCCAGCAGTTTATTTGAGGGCACTGAAGCTTTCTTT. Encoded protein: CASSLFEGTEAFF.

This clonotype was seen many times. This chain links TRBV10-3 with TRBJ2-1; D uncertain. CDR1 ENHRY and CDR2 SYGVKD come from the germline V gene. The V end lost 4 bases, the J end lost 6 bases, and 13 bases lay between the germline ends. The CDR3 sequence is 14 residues long. CDR3 nucleotide sequence: TGTGCCATCAGTGGGGTCCTGCGGTCCAATGAGCAGTTCTTC. Protein: CAISGVLRSNEQFF.

The rearrangement joins TRBV7-2 to TRBJ2-7; 7 nucleotides align to TRBD1. Trimming took 1 base from V and 6 from J; bases not matched to a gene: 6. Per the germline V gene, CDR1 is SGHTA and CDR2 is FQGNSA. There are 14 residues in the CDR3. CDR3 sequence (DNA): TGTGCCAGCAGCTTAGAGGTCAGGGGGATCGAGCAGTACTTC. Amino acid sequence: CASSLEVRGIEQYF.

The chain is built from TRBV6-1 and TRBJ2-3; D is perhaps TRBD1 (6 bases). Germline assignment: CDR1 MNHNS and CDR2 SASEGT. Trimming took 6 bases from V and 1 from J, leaving 11 bases between them. CDR3 length equals 14 residues. Here the CDR3 DNA reads TGTGCCAGCAGGCCGACAGGCGGCACAGATACGCAGTATTTT. Its protein product is CASRPTGGTDTQYF.

The CDR3 sequence: CSAQDNQRDYGYTF. The DNA of the CDR3 is TGCAGTGCCCAGGACAACCAGAGGGACTATGGCTACACCTTC. The chain links TRBV20-1 to TRBJ1-2, with a weak D call TRBD1 (5 bases). V was cut by 6 bases and J by 3 bases, with 17 bases left in between. Germline loops: CDR1 DFQATT, CDR2 SNEGSKA (reference sequence). This CDR3 contains 14 residues.

This clonotype was seen a few times. The rearrangement links TRBV20-1 to TRBJ2-7; TRBD2 aligns across 8 bases. Germline-derived CDR1 and CDR2 are DFQATT and SNEGSKA (reference sequence). The CDR3 sequence is 14 residues long. V gave up 1 base and J gave up 3 bases; unmatched junction bases: 5. The CDR3 sequence: CSARVQRGYYEQYF. CDR3 coding DNA: TGCAGTGCTAGAGTGCAGCGGGGGTACTACGAGCAGTACTTC.

This clonotype was counted at least ten times. This chain connects TRBV7-2 to TRBJ2-5; D is undetermined. This CDR3 has 11 residues. Germline-derived CDR1 and CDR2 are SGHTA and FQGNSA. Trimming removed 5 bases from V and 5 bases from J, with 6 bases in between. CDR3 sequence reads: CASSPLETQYF. DNA for the CDR3: TGTGCCAGCAGCCCCCTGGAGACCCAGTACTTC.

CDR3 amino acids: CASSQEGWGGAETQYF. The CDR3, as DNA: TGCGCCAGCAGCCAAGAAGGTTGGGGAGGGGCAGAGACCCAGTACTTC. The chain combines TRBV4-3 with TRBJ2-5; TRBD2 matches 7 bases. The CDR3 has 16 amino acids. V was pared by 0 bases and J by 4 bases, with 8 bases of the junction left unmatched. The germline V gene has CDR1 LGHNA and CDR2 YSLEER.

This clonotype has a handful of counts. The V and J genes are TRBV9 and TRBJ2-1; D gene uncertain. CDR3 size: 13 residues. Germline loops: CDR1 SGDLS, CDR2 YYNGEE. Trimming shortened V by 0 bases and J by 10 bases, and 11 bases separated the two germline ends. The CDR3 region is CASSVDLRWEQFF. CDR3 nucleotide sequence: TGTGCCAGCAGCGTAGATTTGCGGTGGGAGCAGTTCTTC.

This clonotype was picked up a small number of times. The rearrangement joins TRBV12-3 or TRBV12-4 to TRBJ2-6; TRBD1 might be the D (5 bases). Deletions cut 2 bases from V and 0 bases from J, with 8 bases between. The CDR3 runs to 16 residues. This CDR3 reads CASSLMGRSGANVLTF. In DNA form, the CDR3 reads TGTGCCAGCAGTTTAATGGGGCGCTCTGGGGCCAACGTCCTGACTTTC.

The chain has TRBV2 and TRBJ1-6, with D uncertain. The CDR3 loop spans 13 amino acids. Trimming cost V 7 bases and J 10 bases, with 14 bases left between them. Germline CDR1 is SNHLY and CDR2 is FYNNEI. The CDR3, as DNA: TGTGCCAGCACTCGAGAGAAGGAATCACCCCTCCACTTT. Translated, it gives CASTREKESPLHF.

The rearrangement joins TRBV27 to TRBJ2-7, with no clear D. CDR3 length equals 14 residues. The V and J ends lost 5 bases and 3 bases respectively, with 14 bases between them. Germline lookup yields CDR1 MNHEY and CDR2 SMNVEV (reference sequence). CDR3 coding DNA: TGTGCCAGCAGTCCGTCCCAGTACAGCTACGAGCAGTACTTC. It specifies CASSPSQYSYEQYF.

This clonotype showed up just a few times. V gene TRBV4-3 combines with J gene TRBJ2-1, with D possibly matching TRBD2 (6 bases). Germline V gene data show CDR1 as LGHNA and CDR2 as YSLEER. The length of the CDR3 is 14 residues. V lost 4 bases to trimming and J lost 9 bases, with 16 bases between them. This CDR3 is CASSLGTRGGEQFF. CDR3 nucleotides: TGCGCCAGCAGCCTGGGCACTAGGGGAGGTGAGCAGTTCTTC.

This clonotype was recorded a few times. The chain uses TRBV12-3 or TRBV12-4 and TRBJ1-5; 7 bases are shared with TRBD1. The CDR3 runs 16 residues. V lost 4 bases and J lost 7; bases outside the gene matches: 13. CDR3 nucleotides: TGTGCCAGCAGTTCTCGACAGGGTCCCCTGGAGCAGCCCCAGCATTTT. This encodes CASSSRQGPLEQPQHF.

The rearrangement joins TRBV5-1 to TRBJ1-1, with 7 nucleotides matching TRBD1. The ends lost 5 bases at V and 3 bases at J; junction bases unmatched: 10. Germline CDR1 and CDR2: SGHRS and YFSETQ. CDR3 length equals 15 residues. For the CDR3, the DNA is TGCGCCAGCAGGCTACAGGGGACCACTCACACTGAAGCTTTCTTT. It is translated as CASRLQGTTHTEAFF. The whole variable domain, remainder taken from reference TRBV5-1 and TRBJ1-1, is KAGVTQTPRYLIKTRGQQVTLSCSPISGHRSVSWYQQTPGQGLQFLFEYFSETQRNKGNFPGRFSGRQFSNSRSEMNVSTLELGDSALYLCASRLQGTTHTEAFFGQGTRLTVV.

A single count supports this clonotype. This rearrangement joins TRBV4-2 to TRBJ2-1; the D gene is possibly TRBD2 (5 bases). Trimming left V 2 bases short and J 0 bases short, with 14 bases between. The CDR3 runs to 17 residues. Germline CDR1 and CDR2: LGHNA and YNFKEQ. CDR3 bases: TGTGCCAGCAGCCAATCTAGCTACCTTAGCTCCTACAATGAGCAGTTCTTC. Residues: CASSQSSYLSSYNEQFF.

Here the CDR3 reads CSAGTSGDTQYF. In DNA form, the CDR3 reads TGCAGTGCTGGGACTAGCGGGGATACGCAGTATTTT. The chain recombines TRBV20-1 with TRBJ2-3, with 12 bases fitting TRBD2. Trimming cost V 5 bases and J 6 bases; bases outside gene matches: 0. Germline V gene lookup returns CDR1 DFQATT and CDR2 SNEGSKA (reference sequence). This CDR3 is built from 12 residues.

This clonotype has a count of ten or more. The V and J genes are TRBV7-2 and TRBJ2-1, with 8 bases lining up with TRBD1. CDR3 size: 13 residues. Germline loops: CDR1 SGHTA, CDR2 FQGNSA. V gave up 5 bases and J gave up 4 bases; unmatched junction bases: 1. CDR3 DNA sequence: TGTGCCAGCAGCCGACAGGGGTACAATGAGCAGTTCTTC. This gives the protein CASSRQGYNEQFF.

This clonotype was seen at least ten times. The rearrangement uses TRBV29-1 and TRBJ2-2, with D possibly being TRBD1 (5 bases). Trimming removed 7 bases at V and 3 bases at J, with 12 bases between. Per germline, CDR1 SQVTM and CDR2 ANQGSEA. This CDR3 has 13 amino acids. CDR3: CSASSTDTGELFF. The CDR3 DNA reads TGCAGCGCTTCCTCGACAGACACCGGGGAGCTGTTTTTT.

The chain combines TRBV10-3 with TRBJ1-1; tentative D call: TRBD1 (5 bases). This CDR3 region has 14 residues. Per germline, CDR1 ENHRY and CDR2 SYGVKD. V lost 3 bases and J 4 bases, leaving 12 bases between the germline ends. The CDR3 is CAISDGVGGTEAFF. CDR3 DNA sequence: TGTGCCATCAGTGATGGTGTTGGGGGCACTGAAGCTTTCTTT.

The table lists this clonotype with many counts. This chain links TRBV6-2 or TRBV6-3 with TRBJ2-2; D possibly uses TRBD1 or TRBD2 (5 bases each). The CDR3 extends over 15 amino acids. With 2 bases removed from V and 7 bases from J, the gap between germline ends came to 14 bases. Germline assignment: CDR1 MNHEY and CDR2 SVGEGT. CDR3 coding DNA: TGTGCCAGCAGTTACGGGGGAACTGGCGGCGGGGAGCTGTTTTTT. It translates to CASSYGGTGGGELFF.